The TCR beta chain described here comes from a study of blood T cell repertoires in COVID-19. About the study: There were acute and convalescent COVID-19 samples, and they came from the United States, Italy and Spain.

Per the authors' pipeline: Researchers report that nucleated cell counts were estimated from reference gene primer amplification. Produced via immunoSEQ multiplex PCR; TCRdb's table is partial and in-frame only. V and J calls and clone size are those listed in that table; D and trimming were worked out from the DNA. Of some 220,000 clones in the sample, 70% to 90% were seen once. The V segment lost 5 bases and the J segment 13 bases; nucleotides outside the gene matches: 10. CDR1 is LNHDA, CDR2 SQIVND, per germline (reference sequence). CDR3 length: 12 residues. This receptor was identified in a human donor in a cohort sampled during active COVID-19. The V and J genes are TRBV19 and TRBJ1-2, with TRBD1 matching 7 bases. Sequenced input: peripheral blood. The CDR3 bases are TGTGCCAGTAGTTATTCGGACAGGCGCTCCACCTTC. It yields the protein CASSYSDRRSTF. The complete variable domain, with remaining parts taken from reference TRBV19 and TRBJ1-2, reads DGGITQSPKYLFRKEGQNVTLSCEQNLNHDAMYWYRQDPGQGLRLIYYSQIVNDFQKGDIAEGYSVSREKKESFPLTVTSAQKNPTAFYLCASSYSDRRSTFGSGTRLTVV.